A single TCR beta chain is shown here with its context. This specimen comes from a study of technical replicates of blood from four donors. This CDR3 spans 16 amino acids. V lost 0 bases to trimming and J lost 5 bases; unmatched junction nucleotides: 6. Germline-derived CDR1 and CDR2 are SGDLS and YYNGEE. Repertoires were generated with immunoSEQ multiplex PCR, while TCRdb's copy carries only in-frame clones and drops some. Among 50,000 to 60,000 clones listed, less than 95% were seen once. This sequence originates from a human donor in good health. Some clones in this sample may be carry-over from other donors' samples. Sequences were obtained from PBMCs. The rearrangement joins TRBV9 to TRBJ2-2, with 8 bases identical to TRBD1. CDR3 DNA: TGTGCCAGCAGCGTAGACCAGGGGGCGCGAACCGGGGAGCTGTTTTTT. Translated: CASSVDQGARTGELFF.